This TCR beta chain stems from a study of Ad26.COV2.S vaccination and SARS-CoV-2 variants. Overall study: Recipients of Ad26.COV2.S got it intramuscularly, once or twice 56 days apart. Overall study results and limits: People who got the vaccine or the placebo had similar non-spike TCR breadth. CD8+ and CD4+ T cells specific for spike reportedly responded with substantial breadth after vaccination.

Clones were read by immunoSEQ multiplex PCR, and TCRdb kept only the in-frame ones, dropping some. The data show fewer than 900,000 clones, roughly 90% seen once. The sample's treatment: around 19 received Ad26.COV2.S at low or high dose, single or two shots; 5 received placebo; per-sample allocation not given. Repertoires come from day 63 after the first vaccine or placebo injection. The germline gives CDR1 GTSNPN, CDR2 SVGIG (reference sequence). The CDR3 length is 12 residues. The trim removed 5 bases at V and 7 bases at J, leaving 0 bases unmatched. On this clone itself: What it binds is not known.

The receptor comes from a person aged 18-65 years who received the Ad26.COV2.S COVID-19 vaccine or a placebo. The rearrangement joins TRBV30 to TRBJ1-6, with 9 positions matching TRBD1. The starting material was peripheral blood, obtained in a trial of Ad26.COV2.S vaccine versus placebo. CDR3 sequence reads: CAWDRGNSPLHF. Here the CDR3 DNA reads TGTGCCTGGGACAGGGGGAATTCACCCCTCCACTTT.